The 13 T cell receptor beta chains reported below all come from one sample, sequenced in a study of cytomegalovirus exposure and HLA in healthy donors listed by TCRdb under 2017. The receptor library was made with the immunoSEQ multiplex PCR assay. A mixture of 60 forward primers for TCR Vbeta segments and 13 reverse primers for TCR Jbeta segments was used in the multiplex PCR. What TCRdb holds here is the immuneACCESS table cut down to in-frame rearrangements. Part of the clones is not present; checked against another copy, under half of the missing clones reflect an unresolved V gene, and the others are unexplained. This sample gives around 200,000 clones in total; approximately 82% of them show up just once. Of the sample, 10% to 13% falls within the top ten clones. Sequenced sample: PBMCs. The source is a woman aged 45-65 years in good health and CMV-seropositive.

The chain combines TRBV11-2 with TRBJ1-1, with D maybe TRBD1 (5 bases). Looked up from germline, CDR1 is SGHAT and CDR2 is FQNNGV. The CDR3 contains 13 residues. The V and J ends lost 6 bases and 0 bases respectively, with 8 bases between them. The CDR3 spells CASRQGLNTEAFF. DNA of the CDR3: TGTGCCAGCAGGCAGGGCTTGAACACTGAAGCTTTCTTT.

The rearrangement joins TRBV7-6 to TRBJ2-7; 8 positions match TRBD1. The junction had 1 base not matched to a gene; V was cut back by 3 bases and J by 6 bases. The CDR3 sequence is 12 residues long. Germline V gene sequence: CDR1 SGHVS, CDR2 FNYEAQ. In nucleotides, the CDR3 is TGTGCCAGCAGCTTTGACAGGGGCGAGCAGTACTTC. Translation gives CASSFDRGEQYF.

The chain links TRBV27 to TRBJ2-1, with D possibly being TRBD2 (5 bases). The CDR3 covers 16 residues. Germline V gives CDR1 MNHEY, CDR2 SMNVEV (reference sequence). V dropped 6 bases and J dropped 4 bases, with 19 bases sitting between them. CDR3: CASRQSPGNPYNEQFF. The CDR3 nucleotides are TGTGCCAGCAGACAAAGCCCCGGGAACCCATACAATGAGCAGTTCTTC.

The gene calls are TRBV28 and TRBJ2-5; 12 bases line up with TRBD2. With V trimmed by 6 bases and J by 7 bases, 15 bases remained unmatched. This CDR3 is 17 amino acids long. Germline V CDR1 and CDR2: MDHEN, SYDVKM. The CDR3 is CASRVDTGLAGTGTQYF. The CDR3, as DNA: TGTGCCAGCAGGGTAGACACGGGACTAGCGGGCACCGGGACCCAGTACTTC.

The rearrangement joins TRBV5-1 to TRBJ2-7; the D gene is possibly TRBD1 (7 bases). The CDR3 has 13 residues. Looked up from germline, CDR1 is SGHRS and CDR2 is YFSETQ. Trimming left V 4 bases short and J 4 bases short, with 12 bases between. Here the CDR3 reads CASSGRTGYEQYF. The CDR3 DNA reads as TGCGCCAGCAGCGGGAGGACAGGTTACGAGCAGTACTTC.

The chain uses TRBV7-2 and TRBJ1-2; unclear D gene. CDR1 is SGHTA and CDR2 is FQGNSA in the germline V gene. CDR3 length: 15 amino acids. V shed 1 base and J shed 3 bases, with 12 bases lying between them. CDR3 loop: CASSLVREGYYGYTF. CDR3 sequence (DNA): TGTGCCAGCAGCTTAGTAAGAGAGGGTTACTATGGCTACACCTTC.

This chain joins TRBV15 and TRBJ1-2; D may be TRBD1 (5 bases). The CDR3 length is 13 residues. The V gene lost 0 bases and the J gene lost 6 bases, with 8 bases spanning the gap. Germline V CDR1 and CDR2: LNHNV, YYDKDF (reference sequence). The CDR3 here is CATSRDQGHGYTF. For the CDR3, the DNA is TGTGCCACCAGCAGAGATCAGGGTCATGGCTACACCTTC.

The chain recombines TRBV10-3 with TRBJ1-2; TRBD1 might be the D (6 bases). Trimming removed 10 bases at V and 4 bases at J, with 10 bases between. Germline V gene sequence: CDR1 ENHRY, CDR2 SYGVKD. The CDR3 totals 11 residues. The CDR3 DNA reads as TGTGCCACCGGACAGTCCTATGGCTACACCTTC. Translation gives CATGQSYGYTF.

The chain joins TRBV6-4 to TRBJ2-1; 8 nucleotides align to TRBD1. In germline, CDR1 is MRHNA, CDR2 SNTAGT. The CDR3 runs to 14 residues. The V segment lost 5 bases and the J segment 5 bases; nucleotides outside the gene matches: 5. The chain's CDR3 is CASSLQGVNNEQFF. In DNA form, the CDR3 reads TGTGCCAGCAGTCTACAGGGGGTGAACAATGAGCAGTTCTTC.

The chain has TRBV18 and TRBJ1-1; 8 nucleotides match TRBD1. J was trimmed by 1 base and V by 6 bases; bases with no gene match: 7. Germline CDR1 and CDR2: KGHSH and LQKENI. The CDR3 has 15 amino acids. The CDR3 loop reads CASSLTDRENTEAFF. The CDR3 DNA sequence: TGTGCCAGCTCCCTAACGGACAGGGAGAACACTGAAGCTTTCTTT.

This clone was detected only once. V and J are TRBV5-6 and TRBJ2-3; a possible D gene is TRBD2 (7 bases). The CDR3 runs to 14 residues. CDR1 is SGHDT and CDR2 is YYEEEE in the germline V gene. Trimming left V 2 bases short and J 4 bases short, with 11 bases between. The CDR3 here is CASSFGGGADTQYF. CDR3 bases: TGTGCCAGCAGCTTCGGAGGGGGGGCAGATACGCAGTATTTT.

V gene TRBV30 combines with J gene TRBJ1-2, with a weak D call TRBD1 (5 bases). CDR1 is GTSNPN, CDR2 SVGIG, per germline (reference sequence). The CDR3 consists of 14 residues. V lost 2 bases and J 7 bases, leaving 17 bases between the germline ends. This chain's CDR3 is CAWSPSAGGGGYTF. CDR3 nucleotide sequence: TGTGCCTGGAGTCCCTCGGCGGGGGGGGGTGGCTACACCTTC.

The V gene is TRBV6-4, the J gene TRBJ1-5, with no clear D. CDR3 size: 13 residues. V was trimmed by 3 bases and J by 2 bases, leaving 5 bases between them. Germline loops: CDR1 MRHNA, CDR2 SNTAGT. CDR3 DNA sequence: TGTGCCAGCAGTGAGGAGGGCAATCAGCCCCAGCATTTT. This codes for CASSEEGNQPQHF.